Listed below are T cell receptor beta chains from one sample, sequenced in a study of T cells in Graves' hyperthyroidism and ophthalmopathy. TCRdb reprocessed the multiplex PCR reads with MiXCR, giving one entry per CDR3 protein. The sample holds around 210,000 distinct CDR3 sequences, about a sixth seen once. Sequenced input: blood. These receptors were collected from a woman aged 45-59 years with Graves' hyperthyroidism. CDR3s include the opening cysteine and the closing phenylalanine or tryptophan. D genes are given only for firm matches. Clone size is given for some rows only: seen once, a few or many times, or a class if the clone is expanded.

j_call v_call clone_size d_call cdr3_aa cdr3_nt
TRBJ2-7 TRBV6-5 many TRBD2 CASSYSTSGYYEQYF TGTGCCAGCAGTTACTCGACTAGCGGGTACTACGAGCAGTACTTC
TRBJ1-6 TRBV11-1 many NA CASSLDGRDSPLHF TGTGCCAGCAGCTTAGACGGCAGGGATTCACCCCTCCACTTT
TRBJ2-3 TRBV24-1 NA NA CATSDIRRSTDTQYF TGTGCCACCAGTGATATTCGCCGCAGCACAGATACGCAGTATTTT
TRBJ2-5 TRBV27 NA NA CASSLSVRKTQYF TGTGCCAGCAGTTTAAGTGTGCGAAAGACCCAGTACTTC
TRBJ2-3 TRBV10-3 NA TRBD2 CAISESPSGSVDTQYF TGTGCCATCAGTGAAAGCCCTAGCGGGAGTGTAGATACGCAGTATTTT
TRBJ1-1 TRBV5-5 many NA CASSGALGNTEAFF TGTGCCAGCAGCGGGGCTTTAGGGAACACTGAAGCTTTCTTT
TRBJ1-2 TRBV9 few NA CASSVAPGNYGYTF TGTGCCAGCAGCGTAGCACCAGGGAACTATGGCTACACCTTC
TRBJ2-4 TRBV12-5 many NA CASGLADRNIQYF TGTGCTAGTGGTTTGGCGGACAGAAACATTCAGTACTTC
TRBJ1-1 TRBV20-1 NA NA CSAATWTPNTEAFF TGCAGTGCCGCAACCTGGACACCGAACACTGAAGCTTTCTTT
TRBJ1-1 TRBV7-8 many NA CASSLGLAHTEAFF TGTGCCAGCAGCTTAGGACTAGCGCACACTGAAGCTTTCTTT
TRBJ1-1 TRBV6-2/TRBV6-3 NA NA CASSYQGGNTEAFF TGTGCCAGCAGTTACCAGGGTGGGAACACTGAAGCTTTCTTT
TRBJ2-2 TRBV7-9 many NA CASSKGTDTGELFF TGTGCCAGCAGCAAGGGGACCGACACCGGGGAGCTGTTTTTT